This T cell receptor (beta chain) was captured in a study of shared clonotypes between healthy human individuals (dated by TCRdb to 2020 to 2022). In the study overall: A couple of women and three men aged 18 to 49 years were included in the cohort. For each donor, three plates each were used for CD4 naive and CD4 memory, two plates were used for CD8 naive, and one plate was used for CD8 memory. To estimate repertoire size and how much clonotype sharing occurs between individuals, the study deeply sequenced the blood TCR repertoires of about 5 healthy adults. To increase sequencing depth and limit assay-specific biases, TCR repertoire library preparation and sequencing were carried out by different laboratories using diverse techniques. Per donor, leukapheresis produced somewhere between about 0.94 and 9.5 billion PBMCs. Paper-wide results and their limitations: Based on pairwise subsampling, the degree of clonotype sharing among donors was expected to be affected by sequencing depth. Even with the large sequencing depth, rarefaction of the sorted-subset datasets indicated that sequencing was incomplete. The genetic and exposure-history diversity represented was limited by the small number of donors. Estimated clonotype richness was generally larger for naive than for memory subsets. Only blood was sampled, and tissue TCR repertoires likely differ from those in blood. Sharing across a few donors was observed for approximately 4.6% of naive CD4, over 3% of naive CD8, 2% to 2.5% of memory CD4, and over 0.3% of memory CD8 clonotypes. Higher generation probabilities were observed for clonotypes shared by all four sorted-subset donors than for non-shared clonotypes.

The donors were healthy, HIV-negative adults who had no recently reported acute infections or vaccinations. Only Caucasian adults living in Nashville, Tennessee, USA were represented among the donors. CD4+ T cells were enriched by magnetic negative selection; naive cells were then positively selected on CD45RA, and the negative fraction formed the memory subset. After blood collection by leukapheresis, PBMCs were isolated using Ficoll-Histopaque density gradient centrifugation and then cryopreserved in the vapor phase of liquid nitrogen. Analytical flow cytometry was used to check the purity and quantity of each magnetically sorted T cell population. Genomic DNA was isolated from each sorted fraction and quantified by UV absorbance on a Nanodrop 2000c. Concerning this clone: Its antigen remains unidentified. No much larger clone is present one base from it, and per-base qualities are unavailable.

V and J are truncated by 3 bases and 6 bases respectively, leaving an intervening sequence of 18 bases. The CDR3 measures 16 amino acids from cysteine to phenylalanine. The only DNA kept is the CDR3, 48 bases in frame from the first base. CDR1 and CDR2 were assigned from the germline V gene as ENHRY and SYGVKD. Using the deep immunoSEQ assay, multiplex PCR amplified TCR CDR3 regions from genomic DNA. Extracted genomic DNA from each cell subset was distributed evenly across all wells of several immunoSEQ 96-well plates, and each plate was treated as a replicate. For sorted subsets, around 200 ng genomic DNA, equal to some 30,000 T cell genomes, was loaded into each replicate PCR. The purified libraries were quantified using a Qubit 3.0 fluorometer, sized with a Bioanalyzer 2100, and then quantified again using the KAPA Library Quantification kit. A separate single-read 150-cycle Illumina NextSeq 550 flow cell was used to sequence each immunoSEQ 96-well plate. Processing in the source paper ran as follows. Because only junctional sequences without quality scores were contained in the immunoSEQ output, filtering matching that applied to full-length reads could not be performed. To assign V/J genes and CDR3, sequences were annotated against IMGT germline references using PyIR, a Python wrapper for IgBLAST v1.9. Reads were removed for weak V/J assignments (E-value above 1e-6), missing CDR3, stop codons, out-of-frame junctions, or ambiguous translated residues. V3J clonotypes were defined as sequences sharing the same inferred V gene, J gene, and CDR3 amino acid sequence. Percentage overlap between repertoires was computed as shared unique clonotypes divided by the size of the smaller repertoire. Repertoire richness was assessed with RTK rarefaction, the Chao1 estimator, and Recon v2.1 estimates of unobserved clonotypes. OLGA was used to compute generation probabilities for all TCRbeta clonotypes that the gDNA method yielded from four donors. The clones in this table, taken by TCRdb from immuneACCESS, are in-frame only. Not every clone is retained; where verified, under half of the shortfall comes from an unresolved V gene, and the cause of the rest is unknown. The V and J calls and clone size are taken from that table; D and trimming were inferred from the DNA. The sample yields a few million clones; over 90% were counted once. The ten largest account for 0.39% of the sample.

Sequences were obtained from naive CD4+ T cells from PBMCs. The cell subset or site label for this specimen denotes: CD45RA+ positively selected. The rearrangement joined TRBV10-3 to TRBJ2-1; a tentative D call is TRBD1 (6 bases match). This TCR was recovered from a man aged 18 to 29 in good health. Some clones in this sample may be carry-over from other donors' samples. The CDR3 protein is CAISELGTTLANEQFF. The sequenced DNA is TGTGCCATCAGTGAACTAGGGACAACATTAGCCAATGAGCAGTTCTTC.